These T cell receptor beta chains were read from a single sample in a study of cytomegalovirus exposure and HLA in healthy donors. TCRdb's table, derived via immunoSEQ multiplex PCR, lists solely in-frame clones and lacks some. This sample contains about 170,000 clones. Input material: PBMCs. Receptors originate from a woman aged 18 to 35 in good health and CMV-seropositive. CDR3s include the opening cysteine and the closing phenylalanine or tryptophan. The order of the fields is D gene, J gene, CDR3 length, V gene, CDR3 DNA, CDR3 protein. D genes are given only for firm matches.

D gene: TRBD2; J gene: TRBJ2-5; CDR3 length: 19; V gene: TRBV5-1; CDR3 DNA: TGCGCCAGCAGCTTACCGATCGCCCCGTTAGCGGGGGGGCAAGAGACCCAGTACTTC; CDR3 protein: CASSLPIAPLAGGQETQYF
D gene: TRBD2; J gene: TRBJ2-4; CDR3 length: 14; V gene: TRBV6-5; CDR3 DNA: TGTGCCAGCACCCCTGGGACTAGACGGAACATTCAGTACTTC; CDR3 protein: CASTPGTRRNIQYF
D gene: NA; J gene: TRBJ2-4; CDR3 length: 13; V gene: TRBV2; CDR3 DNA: TGTGCCAGCAGTGAAGGAGGCCGAAACATTCAGTACTTC; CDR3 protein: CASSEGGRNIQYF
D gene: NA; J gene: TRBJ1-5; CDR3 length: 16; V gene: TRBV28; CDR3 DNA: TGTGCCAGCAGTTTTGTTTCGGGAGATGGCAATCAGCCCCAGCATTTT; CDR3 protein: CASSFVSGDGNQPQHF
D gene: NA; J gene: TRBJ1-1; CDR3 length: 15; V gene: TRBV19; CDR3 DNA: TGTGCCAGTAGTATACTCGGGCAGGGTAACACTGAAGCTTTCTTT; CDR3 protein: CASSILGQGNTEAFF
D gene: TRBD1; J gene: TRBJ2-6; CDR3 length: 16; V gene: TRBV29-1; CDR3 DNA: TGCAGCGTTTTGGGGGGACAGGTGGCTGGGGCCAACGTCCTGACTTTC; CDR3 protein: CSVLGGQVAGANVLTF
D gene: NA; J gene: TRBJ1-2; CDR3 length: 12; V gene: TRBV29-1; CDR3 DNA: TGCAGCGTACCAATGTACGGGTATGGCTACACCTTC; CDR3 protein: CSVPMYGYGYTF
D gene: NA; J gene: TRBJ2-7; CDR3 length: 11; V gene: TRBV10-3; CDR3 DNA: TGTGCCACAGGGGAAGGATACGAGCAGTACTTC; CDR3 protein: CATGEGYEQYF
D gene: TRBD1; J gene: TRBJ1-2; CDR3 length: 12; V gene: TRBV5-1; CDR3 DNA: TGCGCCAGCAGCTTAACAGGGGATAGCTACACCTTC; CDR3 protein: CASSLTGDSYTF
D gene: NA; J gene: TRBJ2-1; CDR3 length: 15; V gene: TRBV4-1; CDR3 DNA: TGCGCCAGCAGCCAAGGGCCGCGACCGGGCAATGAGCAGTTCTTC; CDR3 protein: CASSQGPRPGNEQFF
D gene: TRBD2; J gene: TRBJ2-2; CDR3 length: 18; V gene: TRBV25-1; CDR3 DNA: TGTGCCAGCAGTGAAAGGGTAGGACTAGCGGGCCACACCGGGGAGCTGTTTTTT; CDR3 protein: CASSERVGLAGHTGELFF
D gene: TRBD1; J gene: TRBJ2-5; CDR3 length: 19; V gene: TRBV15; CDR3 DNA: TGTGCCACCAGCAGAAAGGCTACGGCGGCAGGGGGCAAAGGAGGGACCCAGTACTTC; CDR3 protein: CATSRKATAAGGKGGTQYF
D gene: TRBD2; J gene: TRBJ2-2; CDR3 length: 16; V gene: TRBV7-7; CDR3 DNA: TGTGCAACTGCTAGCGGGAGGGGTTTGGACACCGGGGAGCTGTTTTTT; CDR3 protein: CATASGRGLDTGELFF
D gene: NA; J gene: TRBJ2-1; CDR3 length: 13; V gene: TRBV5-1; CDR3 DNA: TGCGCCAGCAGCTTAAGAGGGTTGGATGAGCAGTTCTTC; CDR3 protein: CASSLRGLDEQFF
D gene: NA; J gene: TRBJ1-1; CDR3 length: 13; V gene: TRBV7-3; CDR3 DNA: TGTGCCAGCAGCTCCGGACAGCTCACTGAAGCTTTCTTT; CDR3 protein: CASSSGQLTEAFF
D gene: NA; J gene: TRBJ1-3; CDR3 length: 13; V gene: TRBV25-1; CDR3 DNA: TGTGCCAGCAGTGAATCAGGGGGAAACACCATATATTTT; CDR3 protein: CASSESGGNTIYF
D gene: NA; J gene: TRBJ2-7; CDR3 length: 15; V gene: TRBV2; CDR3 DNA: TGTGCCAGCAGTGAAGATCCGGGAGTATCGTCCGAGCAGTACTTC; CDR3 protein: CASSEDPGVSSEQYF
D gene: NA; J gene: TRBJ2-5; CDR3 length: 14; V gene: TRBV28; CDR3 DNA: TGTGCCAGCAGCTCAGGGGAGACCCAAGAGACCCAGTACTTC; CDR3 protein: CASSSGETQETQYF
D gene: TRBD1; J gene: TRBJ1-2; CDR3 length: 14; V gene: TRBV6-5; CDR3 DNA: TGTGCCAGCAGAAAGGGACAGGGTACCTATGGCTACACCTTC; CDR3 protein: CASRKGQGTYGYTF
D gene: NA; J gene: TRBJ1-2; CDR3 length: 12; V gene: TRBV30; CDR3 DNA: TGTGCCTGGACCCCGGGTCCAGAAGGCTACACCTTC; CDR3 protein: CAWTPGPEGYTF
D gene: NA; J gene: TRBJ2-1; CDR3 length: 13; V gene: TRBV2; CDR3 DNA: TGTGCCAGCAGTGAGGGAAGGGGCAATGAGCAGTTCTTC; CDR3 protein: CASSEGRGNEQFF
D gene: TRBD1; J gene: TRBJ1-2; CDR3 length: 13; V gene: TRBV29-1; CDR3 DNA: TGCAGCGTTGAAGAGCAGGGGGCGACTGGCTACACCTTC; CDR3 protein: CSVEEQGATGYTF
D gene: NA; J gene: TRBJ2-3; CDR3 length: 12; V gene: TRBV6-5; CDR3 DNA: TGTGCCAGCAGCTATGCTCGGGATACGCAGTATTTT; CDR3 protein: CASSYARDTQYF
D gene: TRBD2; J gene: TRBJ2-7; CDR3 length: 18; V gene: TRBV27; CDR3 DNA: TGTGCCAGCAGTTTAACTCAGACTAGCGGAGTCTCCGGGGACGAGCAGTACTTC; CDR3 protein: CASSLTQTSGVSGDEQYF